The source of this TCR beta chain is a study of CD8+ T cells in alopecia areata (dated by TCRdb to 2017 to 2018). Looking at the study overall: Treated patients were enrolled in an open-label pilot trial of oral tofacitinib, 5 to 10 mg twice daily, for moderate-to-severe alopecia areata. Tofacitinib was administered for 6 to 18 months, and 6 months of follow-up off drug were then conducted to assess delayed response and recurrence. In treated patients, disease severity was measured using the SALT score, which gives the percentage of scalp surface area affected. To study T cell clonal expansion in alopecia areata, the researchers applied high-throughput TCRbeta sequencing to both the C3H/HeJ mouse model and human patients. On the human side, TCRbeta sequencing was run on scalp tissue and on sorted CD4+ and CD8+ peripheral blood T cells from healthy controls and from alopecia areata patients with either patchy or totalis/universalis disease. Tofacitinib-treated patients had biopsies at baseline and at 4 and 24 weeks of treatment, with a later scalp biopsy in several patients. Scalp clonality was compared among normal scalp (n=4), patchy alopecia areata scalp (n=8), and alopecia totalis/universalis scalp (n=8). RNA was obtained with the PAXgene miRNA kit for fixed scalp, the miRNeasy kit for PBMCs, and the RNeasy kit for mouse skin. TCRbeta CDR3 regions were amplified by immunoSEQ multiplex PCR with 35 Vbeta forward and 13 Jbeta reverse primers.

Regarding this clone: The clone's antigen remains unknown. No much larger clone is present one base from it, and per-base qualities are unavailable.

The method was the immunoSEQ multiplex PCR assay. RNA was extracted from all samples and reverse transcribed into cDNA, which served as template for TCR sequencing. SuperScript III was used to make first-strand cDNA, primed with a 2:1 mix of oligo-dT and random hexamers. A synthetic immune receptor repertoire was used to assess amplification bias, and residual bias was removed computationally. On the authors' methods: After raw reads were preprocessed to remove errors, the CDR3 was defined following IMGT conventions as running from the conserved cysteine to phenylalanine. To get clonality, Shannon entropy was normalized by log2 of the number of productive unique TCRs and the result was subtracted from 1. Whether each scalp clone was CD4 or CD8 was inferred by checking scalp TCRbeta sequences against the CD4 and CD8 repertoires from sorted blood. TCRdb retrieved this table from immuneACCESS and kept in-frame rearrangements only. Not all clones are present; in checked studies, unresolved V genes account for under half, and no reason is known for the remainder. V, J and clone size reflect that table, while D and trimming were determined from the DNA. This sample holds 120,000 to 150,000 clones; 82% were observed only once. 25% of the sample goes to the ten largest clones.

What this sample's time point label stands for: 4 weeks on oral tofacitinib. The treatment or condition label of this sample denotes: oral pan-JAK inhibitor, 5-10 mg twice daily. Lesional scalp punch biopsies and peripheral blood were collected from alopecia areata patients. PBMCs were separated by density centrifugation and stained for CD3, CD4 and CD8, after which CD4+ and CD8+ T cells were sorted on a FACSAria. Trimming at the junction amounts to 0 bases on V and 0 bases on J, and the germline ends lie 12 bases apart. The CDR1 and CDR2 encoded by the germline V gene (reference sequence) are PRHDT and FYEKMQ. The CDR3 contains 17 residues, cysteine and phenylalanine counted. Only the CDR3 part of the read is kept: 51 bases, read in frame from the first base. What the research found in general, with its limitations: Scalp TCR repertoire analysis is complicated because resident alphabeta T cells in normal human skin are also sequenced, whereas mouse skin is dominated by gammadelta T cells. Because the treated cohort was small and had just a single nonresponder, larger studies are needed to establish links between baseline CD8+ expansion and response. Many expanded lesional clones persisted in scalp and blood during tofacitinib treatment, which may partly explain relapse after stopping treatment. Lesional scalp, especially in alopecia totalis/universalis, showed higher clonality and more expanded CD8+ clones than normal scalp, suggesting antigenic drive. Shared TCR sequences between patients were less evident than in mice, which may be partly attributable to HLA diversity in the patient population. Tofacitinib significantly lowered scalp clonality and the number of expanded CD8+ clones among the top 100 scalp clones.

This chain joins TRBV13 to TRBJ2-4; the D element might be TRBD1 or TRBD2, as each aligns at 5 bases. This specimen was CD8+ T cells sorted from blood, taken at week 4, from a patient treated with tofacitinib. The sequence derives from a human donor with alopecia areata. CDR3 protein: CASSLGGTELAKNIQYF. The nucleotides read TGTGCCAGCAGCTTAGGGGGGACGGAGCTAGCCAAAAACATTCAGTACTTC.